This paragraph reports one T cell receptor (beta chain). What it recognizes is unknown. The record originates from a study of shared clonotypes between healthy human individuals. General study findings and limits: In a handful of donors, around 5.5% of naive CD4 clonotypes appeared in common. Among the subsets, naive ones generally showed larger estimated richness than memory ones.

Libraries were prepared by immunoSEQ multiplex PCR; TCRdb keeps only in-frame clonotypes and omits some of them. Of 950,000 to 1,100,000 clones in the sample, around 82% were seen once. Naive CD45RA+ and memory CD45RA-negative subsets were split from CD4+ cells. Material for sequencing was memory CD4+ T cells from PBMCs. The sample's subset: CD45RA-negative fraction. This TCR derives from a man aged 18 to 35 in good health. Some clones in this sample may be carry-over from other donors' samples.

The CDR3 loop is CASSLYSRQNNYGYTF. For the CDR3, the DNA is TGTGCCAGCAGCTTGTATTCCAGGCAGAACAACTATGGCTACACCTTC. The chain carries TRBV5-6 and TRBJ1-2; unclear D gene. With 1 base removed from V and 2 bases from J, the gap between germline ends came to 15 bases. CDR1 is SGHDT and CDR2 is YYEEEE in the germline V gene. The CDR3 extends over 16 amino acids.